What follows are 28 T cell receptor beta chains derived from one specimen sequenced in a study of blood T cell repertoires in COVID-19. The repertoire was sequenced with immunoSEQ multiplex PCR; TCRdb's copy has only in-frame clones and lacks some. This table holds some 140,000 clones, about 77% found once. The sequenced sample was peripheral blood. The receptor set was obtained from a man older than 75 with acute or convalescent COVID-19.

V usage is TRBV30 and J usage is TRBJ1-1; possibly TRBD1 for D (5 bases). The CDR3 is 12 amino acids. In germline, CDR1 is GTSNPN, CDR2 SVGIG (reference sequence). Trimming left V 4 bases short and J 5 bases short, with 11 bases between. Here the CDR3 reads CAWTPGPTEAFF. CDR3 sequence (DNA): TGTGCCTGGACTCCAGGGCCTACTGAAGCTTTCTTT.

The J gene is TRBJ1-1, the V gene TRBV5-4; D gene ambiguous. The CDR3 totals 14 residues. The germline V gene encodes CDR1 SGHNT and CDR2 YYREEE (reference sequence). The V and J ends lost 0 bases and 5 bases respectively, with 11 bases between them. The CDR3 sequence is CASSLVLGSTEAFF. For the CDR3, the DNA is TGTGCCAGCAGCTTGGTTCTTGGGAGTACTGAAGCTTTCTTT. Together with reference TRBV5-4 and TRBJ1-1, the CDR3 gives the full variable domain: ETGVTQSPTHLIKTRGQQVTLRCSSQSGHNTVSWYQQALGQGPQFIFQYYREEENGRGNFPPRFSGLQFPNYSSELNVNALELDDSALYLCASSLVLGSTEAFFGQGTRLTVV.

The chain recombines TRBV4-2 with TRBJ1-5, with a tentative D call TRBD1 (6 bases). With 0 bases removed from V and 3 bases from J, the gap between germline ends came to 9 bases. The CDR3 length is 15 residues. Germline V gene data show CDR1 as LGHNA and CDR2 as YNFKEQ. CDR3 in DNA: TGTGCCAGCAGCCAAGATGGACAGCTCAATCAGCCCCAGCATTTT. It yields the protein CASSQDGQLNQPQHF.

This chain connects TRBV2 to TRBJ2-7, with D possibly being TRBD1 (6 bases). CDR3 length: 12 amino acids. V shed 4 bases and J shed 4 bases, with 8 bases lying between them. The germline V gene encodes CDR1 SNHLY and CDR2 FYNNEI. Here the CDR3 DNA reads TGTGCCAGCAGTGTTCAGGGGTACGAGCAGTACTTC. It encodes CASSVQGYEQYF.

The CDR3 nucleotides are TGTGCCAGCAGTGACGGGGACAGGGAGCGGCAGCCCCAGCATTTT. This encodes CASSDGDRERQPQHF. The chain recombines TRBV25-1 with TRBJ1-5; 9 bases are shared with TRBD1. In germline, CDR1 is MGHDK, CDR2 SYGVNS. The V gene end was trimmed by 3 bases and the J gene end by 7 bases; junction bases not matched to a gene: 7. The CDR3 runs to 15 residues.

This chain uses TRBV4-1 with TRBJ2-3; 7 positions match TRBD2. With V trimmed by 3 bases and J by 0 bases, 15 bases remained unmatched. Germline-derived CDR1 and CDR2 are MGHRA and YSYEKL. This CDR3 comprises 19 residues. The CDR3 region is CASSHQMGGEEISTDTQYF. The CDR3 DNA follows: TGCGCCAGCAGCCACCAAATGGGGGGGGAAGAAATAAGCACAGATACGCAGTATTTT.

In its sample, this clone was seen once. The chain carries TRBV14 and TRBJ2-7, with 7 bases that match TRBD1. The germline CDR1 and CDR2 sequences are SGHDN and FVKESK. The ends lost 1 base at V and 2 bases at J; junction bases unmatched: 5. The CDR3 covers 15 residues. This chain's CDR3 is CASSQGGQVAYEQYF. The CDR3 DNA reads TGTGCCAGCAGCCAAGGAGGACAGGTGGCCTACGAGCAGTACTTC.

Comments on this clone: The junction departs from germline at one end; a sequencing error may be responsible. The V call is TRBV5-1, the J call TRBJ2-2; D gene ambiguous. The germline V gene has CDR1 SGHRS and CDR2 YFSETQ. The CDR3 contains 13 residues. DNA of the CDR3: TGCGCCAGCAGCTTGGGGGCCACCTGGGAGCTGTTTTTT. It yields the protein CASSLGATWELFF.

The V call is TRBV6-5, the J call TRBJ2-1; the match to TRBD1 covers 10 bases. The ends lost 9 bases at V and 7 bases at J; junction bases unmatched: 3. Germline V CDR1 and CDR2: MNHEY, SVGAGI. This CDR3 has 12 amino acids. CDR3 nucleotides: TGTGCCAGTTGGACAGGGGGGAATGAGCAGTTCTTC. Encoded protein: CASWTGGNEQFF.

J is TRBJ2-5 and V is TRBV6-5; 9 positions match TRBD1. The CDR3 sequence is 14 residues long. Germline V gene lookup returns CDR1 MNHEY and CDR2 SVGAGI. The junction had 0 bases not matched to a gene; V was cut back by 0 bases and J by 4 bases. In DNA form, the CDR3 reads TGTGCCAGCAGTTACTCGACAGGGGGAGAGACCCAGTACTTC. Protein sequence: CASSYSTGGETQYF.

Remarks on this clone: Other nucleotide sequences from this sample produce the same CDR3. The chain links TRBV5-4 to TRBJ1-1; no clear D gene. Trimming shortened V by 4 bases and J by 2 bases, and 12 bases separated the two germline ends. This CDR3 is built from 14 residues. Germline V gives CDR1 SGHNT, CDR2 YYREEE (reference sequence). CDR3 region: CASSPRRENTEAFF. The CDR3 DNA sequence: TGTGCCAGCAGCCCCCGTCGAGAAAACACTGAAGCTTTCTTT.

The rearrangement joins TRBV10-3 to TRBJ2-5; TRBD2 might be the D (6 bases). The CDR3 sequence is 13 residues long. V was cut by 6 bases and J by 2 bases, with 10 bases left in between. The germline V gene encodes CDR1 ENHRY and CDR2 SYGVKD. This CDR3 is CAISRDWQETQYF. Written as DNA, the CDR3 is TGTGCCATCAGCCGGGACTGGCAAGAGACCCAGTACTTC.

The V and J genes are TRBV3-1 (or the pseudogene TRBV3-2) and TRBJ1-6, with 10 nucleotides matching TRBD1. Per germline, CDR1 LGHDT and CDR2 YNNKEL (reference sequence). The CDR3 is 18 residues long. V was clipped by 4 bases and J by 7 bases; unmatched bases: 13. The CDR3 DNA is TGTGCCAGCAGCCCTAGGGACAGGGGATTAGGTTACAATTCACCCCTCCACTTT. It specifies CASSPRDRGLGYNSPLHF.

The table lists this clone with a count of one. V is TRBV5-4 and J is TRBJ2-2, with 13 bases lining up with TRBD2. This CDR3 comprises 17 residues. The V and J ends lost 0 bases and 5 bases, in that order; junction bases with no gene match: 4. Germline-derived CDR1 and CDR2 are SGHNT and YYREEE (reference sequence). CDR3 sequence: CASSLGGLAGQTGELFF. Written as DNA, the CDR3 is TGTGCCAGCAGCTTGGGGGGACTAGCGGGGCAGACCGGGGAGCTGTTTTTT. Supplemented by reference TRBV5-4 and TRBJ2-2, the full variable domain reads ETGVTQSPTHLIKTRGQQVTLRCSSQSGHNTVSWYQQALGQGPQFIFQYYREEENGRGNFPPRFSGLQFPNYSSELNVNALELDDSALYLCASSLGGLAGQTGELFFGEGSRLTVL.

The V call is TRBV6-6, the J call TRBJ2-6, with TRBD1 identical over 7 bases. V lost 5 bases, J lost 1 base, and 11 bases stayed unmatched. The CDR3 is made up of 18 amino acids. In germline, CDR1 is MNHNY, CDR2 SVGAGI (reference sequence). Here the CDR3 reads CASSPTGQFVSGANVLTF. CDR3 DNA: TGTGCCAGCAGTCCCACGGGACAGTTCGTTTCTGGGGCCAACGTCCTGACTTTC.

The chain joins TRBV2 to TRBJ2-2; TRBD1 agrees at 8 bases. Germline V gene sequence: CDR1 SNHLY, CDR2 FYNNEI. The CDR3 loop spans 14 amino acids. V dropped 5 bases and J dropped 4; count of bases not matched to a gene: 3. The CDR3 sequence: CASSTQGATGELFF. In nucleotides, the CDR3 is TGTGCCAGCAGTACTCAGGGGGCCACCGGGGAGCTGTTTTTT.

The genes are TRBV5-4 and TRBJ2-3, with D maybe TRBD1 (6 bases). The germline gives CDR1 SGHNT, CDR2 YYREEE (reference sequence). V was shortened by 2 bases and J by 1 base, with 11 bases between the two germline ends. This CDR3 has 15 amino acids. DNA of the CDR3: TGTGCCAGCAGCTTCAGGGGTGAGGGCACAGATACGCAGTATTTT. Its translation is CASSFRGEGTDTQYF.

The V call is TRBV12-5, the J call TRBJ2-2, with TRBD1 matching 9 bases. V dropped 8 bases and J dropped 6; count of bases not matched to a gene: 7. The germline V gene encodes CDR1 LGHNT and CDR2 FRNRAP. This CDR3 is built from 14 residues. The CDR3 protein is CASKGQGISGELFF. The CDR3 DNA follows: TGTGCTAGTAAGGGACAGGGAATTTCCGGGGAGCTGTTTTTT.

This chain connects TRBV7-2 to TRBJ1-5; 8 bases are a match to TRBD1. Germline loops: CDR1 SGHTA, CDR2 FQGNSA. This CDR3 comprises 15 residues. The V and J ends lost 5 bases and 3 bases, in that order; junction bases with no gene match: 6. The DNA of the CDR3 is TGTGCCAGCAGCGCCGGACAGGGTTTCAATCAGCCCCAGCATTTT. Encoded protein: CASSAGQGFNQPQHF.

CDR3 loop: CASSSPRMPLHF. For the CDR3, the DNA is TGTGCCAGCAGTTCTCCTAGGATGCCCCTCCACTTT. The chain joins TRBV27 to TRBJ1-6; D gene ambiguous. The CDR3 length is 12 residues. Trimming took 4 bases from V and 13 from J, leaving 11 bases between them. Germline V lookup: CDR1 MNHEY, CDR2 SMNVEV (reference sequence).

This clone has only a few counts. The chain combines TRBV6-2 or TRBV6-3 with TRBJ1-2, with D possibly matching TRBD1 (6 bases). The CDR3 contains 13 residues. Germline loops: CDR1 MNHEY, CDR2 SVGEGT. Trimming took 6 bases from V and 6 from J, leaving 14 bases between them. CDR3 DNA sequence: TGTGCCAGCAGCCCACAGGGAACCCATGGCTACACCTTC. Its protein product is CASSPQGTHGYTF.

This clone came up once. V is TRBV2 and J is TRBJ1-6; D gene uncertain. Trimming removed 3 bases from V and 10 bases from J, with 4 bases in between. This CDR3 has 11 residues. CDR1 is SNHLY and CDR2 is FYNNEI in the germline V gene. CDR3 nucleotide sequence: TGTGCCAGCAGTGAGGAGTCACCCCTCCACTTT. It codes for CASSEESPLHF.

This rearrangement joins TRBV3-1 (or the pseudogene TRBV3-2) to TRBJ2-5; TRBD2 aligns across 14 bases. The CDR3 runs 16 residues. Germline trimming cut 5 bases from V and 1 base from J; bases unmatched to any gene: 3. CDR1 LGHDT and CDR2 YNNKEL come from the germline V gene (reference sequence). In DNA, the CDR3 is TGTGCCAGCAGCAATGGACTAGCGGGGGGCCAAGAGACCCAGTACTTC. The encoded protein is CASSNGLAGGQETQYF.

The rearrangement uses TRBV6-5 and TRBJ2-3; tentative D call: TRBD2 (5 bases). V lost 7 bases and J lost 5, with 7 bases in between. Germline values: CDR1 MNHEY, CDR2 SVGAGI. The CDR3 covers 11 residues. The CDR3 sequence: CASIRGDTQYF. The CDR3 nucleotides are TGTGCCAGCATCCGGGGAGATACGCAGTATTTT.

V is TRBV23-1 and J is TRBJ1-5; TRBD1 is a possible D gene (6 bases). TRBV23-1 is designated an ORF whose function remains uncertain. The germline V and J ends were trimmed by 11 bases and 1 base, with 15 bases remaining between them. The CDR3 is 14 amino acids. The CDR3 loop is CAPAGDKSNQPQHF. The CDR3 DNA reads TGCGCCCCGGCAGGGGACAAGAGCAATCAGCCCCAGCATTTT.

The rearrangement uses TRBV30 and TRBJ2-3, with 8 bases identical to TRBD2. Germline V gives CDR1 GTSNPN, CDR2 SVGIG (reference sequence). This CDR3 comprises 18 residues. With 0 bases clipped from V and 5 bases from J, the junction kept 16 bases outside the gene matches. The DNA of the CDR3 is TGTGCCTGGAGTGTACTATTCAGGTCAAGCGGGGGCGAAGATACGCAGTATTTT. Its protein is CAWSVLFRSSGGEDTQYF.

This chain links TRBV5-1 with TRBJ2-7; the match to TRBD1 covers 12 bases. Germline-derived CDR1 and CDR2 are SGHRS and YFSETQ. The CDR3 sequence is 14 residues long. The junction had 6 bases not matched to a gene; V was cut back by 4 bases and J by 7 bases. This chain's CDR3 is CASSGGTGGWEQYF. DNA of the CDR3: TGCGCCAGCAGCGGGGGGACAGGGGGCTGGGAGCAGTACTTC. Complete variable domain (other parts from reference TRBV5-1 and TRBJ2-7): KAGVTQTPRYLIKTRGQQVTLSCSPISGHRSVSWYQQTPGQGLQFLFEYFSETQRNKGNFPGRFSGRQFSNSRSEMNVSTLELGDSALYLCASSGGTGGWEQYFGPGTRLTVT.

The CDR3 DNA reads as TGTGCCAGCAGCTTACGCCAGATCTACGAGCAGTACTTC. It is translated as CASSLRQIYEQYF. This chain uses TRBV11-2 with TRBJ2-7; no firm D call. This CDR3 comprises 13 residues. Germline assignment: CDR1 SGHAT and CDR2 FQNNGV. Trimming took 2 bases from V and 3 from J, leaving 8 bases between them.